Listed here are 22 T cell receptor beta chains from one sample, sequenced in a study of blood T cell repertoires in COVID-19. The method was immunoSEQ multiplex PCR; TCRdb's version includes in-frame clones alone and lacks a portion of them. The table lists 200,000 to 300,000 clones, approximately 89% of them singletons. The sequencing input was peripheral blood. All receptors come from a man aged 40-50 years who had recovered from COVID-19.

The J gene is TRBJ1-2, the V gene TRBV27, with a possible D match to TRBD1 (6 bases). The CDR3 sequence is 13 residues long. Trimming shortened V by 3 bases and J by 4 bases, and 9 bases separated the two germline ends. Germline CDR1 MNHEY, CDR2 SMNVEV (reference sequence). The CDR3 DNA is TGTGCCAGCAGTTTTAGGGGGAGCTATGGCTACACCTTC. It is translated as CASSFRGSYGYTF.

The CDR3 nucleotides are TGTGCCAGCTCCCGGGGACAGGGGGCGGCATGGAATGAAAAACTGTTTTTT. It codes for CASSRGQGAAWNEKLFF. The chain employs TRBV7-9 and TRBJ1-4; TRBD1 matches 12 bases. Per the germline V gene, CDR1 is SEHNR and CDR2 is FQNEAQ (reference sequence). The CDR3 totals 17 residues. Trimming removed 8 bases from V and 5 bases from J; junction bases left unmatched: 12.

There are a few counts of this clone. The V gene is TRBV19, the J gene TRBJ1-6; D unresolved. Trimming took 7 bases from V and 12 from J, leaving 22 bases between them. From germline, CDR1 is LNHDA and CDR2 SQIVND (reference sequence). The CDR3 is 15 amino acids. CDR3 residues: CASNAGARPFEPLHF. Here the CDR3 DNA reads TGTGCCAGTAACGCAGGCGCACGACCCTTCGAACCCCTCCACTTT.

This chain joins TRBV19 and TRBJ1-2; 8 bases fit TRBD1. This CDR3 region has 15 residues. The germline V gene has CDR1 LNHDA and CDR2 SQIVND (reference sequence). V gave up 6 bases and J gave up 8 bases; unmatched junction bases: 14. The CDR3 DNA is TGTGCCAGTAGGGACCGGGGACAGGCCTACGAGGGCTACACCTTC. Translation gives CASRDRGQAYEGYTF.

The CDR3: CASSPSWTDFNEQFF. The CDR3 region has the DNA TGTGCCAGCTCCCCTTCTTGGACAGATTTTAATGAGCAGTTCTTC. This chain uses TRBV18 with TRBJ2-1; a weak D match, TRBD1 (6 bases). Per germline, CDR1 KGHSH and CDR2 LQKENI. The CDR3 length is 15 residues. V dropped 6 bases and J dropped 7 bases, with 19 bases sitting between them.

This clone was seen a few times. The CDR3 here is CASSSRLNLQELFF. In nucleotides, the CDR3 is TGTGCCAGCAGCTCCCGCTTAAATTTACAGGAGCTGTTTTTT. This rearrangement joins TRBV5-5 to TRBJ2-2, with no clear D. Germline V lookup: CDR1 SGHKS, CDR2 YYEKEE (reference sequence). The CDR3 length is 14 residues. The V and J ends lost 3 bases and 10 bases respectively, with 16 bases between them.

This chain links TRBV3-1 (or the pseudogene TRBV3-2) with TRBJ1-2; the match to TRBD1 covers 7 bases. CDR3 length: 13 residues. Looked up from germline, CDR1 is LGHDT and CDR2 is YNNKEL (reference sequence). V shed 6 bases and J 4 bases; nucleotides not matched to a gene: 5. The CDR3 region is CASSPDRVYGYTF. The DNA for the CDR3 is TGTGCCAGCAGTCCCGACAGGGTCTATGGCTACACCTTC.

The rearrangement uses TRBV14 and TRBJ2-7; 9 bases fit TRBD1. The CDR3 is 17 residues long. The germline gives CDR1 SGHDN, CDR2 FVKESK. V dropped 4 bases and J dropped 6; count of bases not matched to a gene: 16. In DNA form, the CDR3 reads TGTGCCAGCAGCCGCCGAAGCCGGGACAGGGTAAGGGGCGAGCAGTACTTC. It encodes CASSRRSRDRVRGEQYF.

The chain employs TRBV7-8 and TRBJ1-1, with a possible D match to TRBD1 (5 bases). The germline V and J ends were trimmed by 4 bases and 2 bases, with 20 bases remaining between them. The germline gives CDR1 SGHVS, CDR2 FQNEAQ. The CDR3 spans 17 residues. The CDR3 nucleotides are TGTGCCAGCAGCTCCTTTAGAGTACCGGGACTCAACACTGAAGCTTTCTTT. Protein sequence: CASSSFRVPGLNTEAFF.

This chain joins TRBV4-1 and TRBJ2-7; possible D gene TRBD1, 5 bases. CDR1 MGHRA and CDR2 YSYEKL come from the germline V gene. CDR3 length: 16 residues. Deletions cut 2 bases from V and 4 bases from J, with 18 bases between. CDR3 DNA sequence: TGCGCCAGCAGCCAAAAAGAACGGGTTGCAGGGTACGAGCAGTACTTC. Translating it yields CASSQKERVAGYEQYF.

The chain employs TRBV19 and TRBJ1-2; 7 bases are shared with TRBD1. Germline V gene lookup returns CDR1 LNHDA and CDR2 SQIVND (reference sequence). The CDR3 sequence is 13 residues long. Losses at the gene ends were 7 bases for V and 3 bases for J; bases not matched to a gene: 5. The CDR3 is CASTLDRDYGYTF. DNA of the CDR3: TGTGCCAGTACCCTCGACAGGGACTATGGCTACACCTTC.

On this clone itself: The junction differs from germline at one of its ends, possibly a read error. V and J are TRBV20-1 and TRBJ2-3; 8 nucleotides agree with TRBD2. This CDR3 spans 14 amino acids. Per germline, CDR1 DFQATT and CDR2 SNEGSKA (reference sequence). CDR3 amino acids: CSASPRTSTDTQYF. The DNA of the CDR3 is TGCAGTGCTAGTCCTCGGACTAGCACTGATACGCAGTATTTT.

This clone was observed a handful of times. V gene TRBV23-1 combines with J gene TRBJ2-2, with TRBD1 matching 12 bases. TRBV23-1 is placed among ORFs of uncertain function. Trimming at V came to 4 bases and at J to 4 bases, leaving 22 bases not matched to a gene. The CDR3 contains 22 residues. The CDR3 reads CASSRIHPGQGAHNKGTGELFF. The DNA of the CDR3 is TGCGCCAGCAGTCGCATCCATCCGGGACAGGGGGCCCATAACAAGGGCACCGGGGAGCTGTTTTTT.

The rearrangement joins TRBV21-1 to TRBJ1-4; TRBD1 reflects the table's D call only, with no check against the DNA. TRBV21-1 is an annotated pseudogene. The CDR3 runs 17 residues. The chain's CDR3 is CASSAGQGPATNEKLFF. In DNA form, the CDR3 reads TGTGCCAGCAGCGCAGGACAGGGGCCAGCAACTAATGAAAAACTGTTTTTT.

The J gene is TRBJ2-7, the V gene TRBV11-3, with TRBD2 as a possible D gene (6 bases). The ends were cut back, 6 bases at V and 0 bases at J, with 15 bases in the middle. The CDR3 has 15 amino acids. Germline lookup yields CDR1 SGHNT and CDR2 YENEEA. The CDR3 loop reads CASSFRSGVSYEQYF. In nucleotides, the CDR3 is TGTGCCAGCAGTTTTCGCTCGGGAGTCTCCTACGAGCAGTACTTC.

The chain joins TRBV2 to TRBJ1-2; D is uncertain. Trimming cost V 2 bases and J 2 bases, with 6 bases left between them. The CDR3 totals 13 residues. The V gene's germline CDR1 is SNHLY and CDR2 FYNNEI. The CDR3 DNA reads TGTGCCAGCAGTGAAAACTCCAACTATGGCTACACCTTC. Amino acids: CASSENSNYGYTF.

The J gene is TRBJ2-7, the V gene TRBV5-4; 7 bases are a match to TRBD2. Unmatched junction bases numbered 5, after V lost 1 base and J lost 1 base. The CDR3 is 15 amino acids. The germline V gene has CDR1 SGHNT and CDR2 YYREEE (reference sequence). CDR3 sequence: CASSLSPSGSYEQYF. CDR3 coding DNA: TGTGCCAGCAGCTTGAGTCCTAGCGGATCCTACGAGCAGTACTTC.

The chain joins TRBV5-4 to TRBJ1-4; D might be TRBD1 (5 bases). The CDR3 extends over 16 amino acids. V was cut by 0 bases and J by 7 bases, with 16 bases left in between. CDR1 SGHNT and CDR2 YYREEE come from the germline V gene (reference sequence). The CDR3 protein is CASSLGGTDRSEKLFF. In DNA, the CDR3 is TGTGCCAGCAGCTTGGGCGGGACGGATCGCTCTGAAAAACTGTTTTTT.

This chain links TRBV4-3 with TRBJ2-7; 10 positions match TRBD2. With 4 bases clipped from V and 3 bases from J, the junction kept 6 bases outside the gene matches. This CDR3 contains 15 residues. The germline CDR1 and CDR2 sequences are LGHNA and YSLEER. The CDR3 DNA reads TGCGCCAGCAGCCTAACCGGGACTAGCGACTACGAGCAGTACTTC. Translating it yields CASSLTGTSDYEQYF.

In its sample, this clone was seen a few times. The V gene is TRBV5-1, the J gene TRBJ2-3; TRBD2 agrees at 11 bases. V was pared by 3 bases and J by 6 bases, with 9 bases of the junction left unmatched. This CDR3 is 16 amino acids long. Germline CDR1 is SGHRS and CDR2 is YFSETQ. The CDR3 region is CASSSVAGGFADTQYF. CDR3 coding DNA: TGCGCCAGCAGCTCCGTAGCGGGGGGGTTTGCCGATACGCAGTATTTT.

The chain joins TRBV13 to TRBJ1-2, with D possibly matching TRBD1 (5 bases). The CDR3 is 14 amino acids. V dropped 4 bases and J dropped 4 bases, with 13 bases sitting between them. The germline V gene encodes CDR1 PRHDT and CDR2 FYEKMQ (reference sequence). The CDR3: CASSSDGGGYGYTF. CDR3 bases: TGTGCCAGCAGCTCAGACGGGGGTGGCTATGGCTACACCTTC.

V is TRBV28 and J is TRBJ1-5; D may be TRBD1 (6 bases). The V end lost 3 bases, the J end lost 6 bases, and 15 bases lay between the germline ends. Germline V gene data show CDR1 as MDHEN and CDR2 as SYDVKM. CDR3 length: 15 residues. The CDR3 sequence is CASSFPTGFRQPQHF. The CDR3 DNA is TGTGCCAGCAGTTTTCCCACAGGGTTCCGTCAGCCCCAGCATTTT.